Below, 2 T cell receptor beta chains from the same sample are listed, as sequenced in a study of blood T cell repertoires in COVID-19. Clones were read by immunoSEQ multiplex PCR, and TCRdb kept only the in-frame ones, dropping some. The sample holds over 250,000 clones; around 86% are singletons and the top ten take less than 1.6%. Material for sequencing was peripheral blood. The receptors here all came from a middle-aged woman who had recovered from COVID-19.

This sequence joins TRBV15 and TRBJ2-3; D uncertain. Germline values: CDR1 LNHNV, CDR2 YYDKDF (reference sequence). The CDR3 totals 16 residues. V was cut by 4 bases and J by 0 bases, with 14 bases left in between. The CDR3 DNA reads TGTGCCACCAGCAATTTAGCACGATCTAGCACAGATACGCAGTATTTT. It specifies CATSNLARSSTDTQYF.

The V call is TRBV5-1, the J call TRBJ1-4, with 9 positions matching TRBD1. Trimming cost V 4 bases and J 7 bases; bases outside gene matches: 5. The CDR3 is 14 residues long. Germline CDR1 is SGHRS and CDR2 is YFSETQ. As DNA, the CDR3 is TGCGCCAGCAGCACCGGGACAGGGAGTGAAAAACTGTTTTTT. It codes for CASSTGTGSEKLFF.